The next 9 T cell receptor beta chains were all read from a single sample in a study of T-cell memory formation after mild COVID-19. Each CDR3 protein gets one entry after TCRdb re-called the 5' RACE reads with MiXCR. The data show roughly 150,000 distinct CDR3 sequences, with about 14% seen just once and over 12% held by the top ten. The material sequenced was PBMCs or a T cell subset sorted from them (not recorded which). These receptor sequences come from an adult woman who had mild COVID-19 (a few samples of this study predate the infection). Cell type and time point are not known.

The rearrangement joins TRBV5-1 to TRBJ2-3; tentatively, D is TRBD1 (5 bases). The CDR3 runs 20 residues. The V gene lost 4 bases and the J gene lost 2 bases, with 29 bases spanning the gap. Germline lookup yields CDR1 SGHRS and CDR2 YFSETQ. Written as DNA, the CDR3 is TGCGCCAGCAGCGGGTTCACAGGTCTAATCCCACACGCTTCCACAGATACGCAGTATTTT. Its protein product is CASSGFTGLIPHASTDTQYF.

The chain couples TRBV2 to TRBJ2-2; 7 positions match TRBD2. This CDR3 spans 15 amino acids. Germline V gives CDR1 SNHLY, CDR2 FYNNEI. V lost 6 bases to trimming and J lost 1 base; unmatched junction nucleotides: 5. The CDR3 coding sequence is TGTGCCAGCAGAAATCTAGCGGTGAACACCGGGGAGCTGTTTTTT. It is translated as CASRNLAVNTGELFF.

This clonotype was detected only a few times. The chain is built from TRBV11-2 and TRBJ2-2; 9 positions agree with TRBD1. CDR1 SGHAT and CDR2 FQNNGV come from the germline V gene. Trimming cost V 5 bases and J 4 bases; bases outside gene matches: 8. The CDR3 has 16 residues. CDR3 DNA: TGTGCCAGCAGCCCACCCGGGACAGGGTTCACCGGGGAGCTGTTTTTT. Its translation is CASSPPGTGFTGELFF.

The V gene is TRBV7-9, the J gene TRBJ1-1; a weak D match, TRBD1 (6 bases). V lost 2 bases and J 3 bases, leaving 13 bases between the germline ends. CDR1 is SEHNR, CDR2 FQNEAQ, per germline (reference sequence). This CDR3 contains 15 residues. In DNA, the CDR3 is TGTGCCAGCAGCTTACTGGGGGGGCTGCACACTGAAGCTTTCTTT. This gives the protein CASSLLGGLHTEAFF.

This clonotype has more than one count but fewer than ten. V and J are TRBV29-1 and TRBJ2-5, with D perhaps matching TRBD1 or TRBD2 (5 bases each). V lost 1 base and J lost 7, with 16 bases in between. CDR3 length equals 14 residues. Per germline, CDR1 SQVTM and CDR2 ANQGSEA. DNA of the CDR3: TGCAGCGTTGAAGGGGTAGCGTTTGGGGGGACCCAGTACTTC. Its translation is CSVEGVAFGGTQYF.

The chain recombines TRBV2 with TRBJ2-1, with D possibly TRBD1 on 6 matching bases. Germline-derived CDR1 and CDR2 are SNHLY and FYNNEI. The CDR3 is 13 residues long. V lost 4 bases and J 5 bases, leaving 9 bases between the germline ends. The DNA of the CDR3 is TGTGCCAGCAGTGCGACAGGTAACAATGAGCAGTTCTTC. This codes for CASSATGNNEQFF.

This clonotype was detected ten times or more. The chain joins TRBV27 to TRBJ2-2; 8 bases fit TRBD2. The CDR3 length is 18 residues. The junction had 12 bases not matched to a gene; V was cut back by 3 bases and J by 3 bases. Germline-derived CDR1 and CDR2 are MNHEY and SMNVEV (reference sequence). The CDR3 DNA sequence: TGTGCCAGCAGTTTTGAGGGTGTGGCTAGCGGGTACACCGGGGAGCTGTTTTTT. Translating gives CASSFEGVASGYTGELFF.

The chain employs TRBV15 and TRBJ1-5, with D unresolved. CDR3 length equals 12 residues. The germline CDR1 and CDR2 sequences are LNHNV and YYDKDF (reference sequence). V was shortened by 1 base and J by 7 bases, with 5 bases between the two germline ends. The CDR3 DNA follows: TGTGCCACCAGCAGAGTCGGACAGCCCCAGCATTTT. Its translation is CATSRVGQPQHF.

This clonotype has more than one count but fewer than ten. The V call is TRBV20-1, the J call TRBJ1-1; D is unresolved. Germline CDR1 and CDR2: DFQATT and SNEGSKA (reference sequence). The CDR3 loop spans 10 amino acids. This CDR3 reads CSVLVGRAFF. As DNA, the CDR3 is TGCAGCGTATTAGTGGGAAGAGCTTTCTTT.